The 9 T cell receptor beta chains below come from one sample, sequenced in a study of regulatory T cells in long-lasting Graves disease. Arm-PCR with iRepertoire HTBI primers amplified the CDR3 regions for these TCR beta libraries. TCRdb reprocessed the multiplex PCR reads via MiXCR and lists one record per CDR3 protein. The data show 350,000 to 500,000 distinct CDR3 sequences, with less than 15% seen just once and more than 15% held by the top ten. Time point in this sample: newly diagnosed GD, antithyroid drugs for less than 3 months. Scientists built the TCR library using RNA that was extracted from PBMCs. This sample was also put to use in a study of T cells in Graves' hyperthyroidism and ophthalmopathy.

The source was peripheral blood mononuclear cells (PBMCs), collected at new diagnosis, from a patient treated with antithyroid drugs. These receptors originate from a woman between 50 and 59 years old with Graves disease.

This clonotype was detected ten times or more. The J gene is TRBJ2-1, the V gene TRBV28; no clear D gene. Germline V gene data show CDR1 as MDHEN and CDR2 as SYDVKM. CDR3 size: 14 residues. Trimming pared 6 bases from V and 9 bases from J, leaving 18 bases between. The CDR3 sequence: CASSPAFLGSEQFF. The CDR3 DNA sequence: TGTGCCAGCAGCCCCGCTTTCTTAGGATCTGAGCAGTTCTTC.

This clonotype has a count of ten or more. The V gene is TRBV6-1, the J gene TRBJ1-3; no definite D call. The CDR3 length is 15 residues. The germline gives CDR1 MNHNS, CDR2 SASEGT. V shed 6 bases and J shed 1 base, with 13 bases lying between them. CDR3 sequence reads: CASRDGDKSGNTIYF. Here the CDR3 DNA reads TGTGCCAGCAGGGACGGAGACAAGTCTGGAAACACCATATATTTT.

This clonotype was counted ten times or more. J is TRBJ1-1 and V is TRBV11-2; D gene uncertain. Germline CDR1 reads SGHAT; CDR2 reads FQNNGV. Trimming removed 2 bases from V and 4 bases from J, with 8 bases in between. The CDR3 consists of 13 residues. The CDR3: CASSLWPSTEAFF. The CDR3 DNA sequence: TGTGCCAGCAGCTTATGGCCTTCCACTGAAGCTTTCTTT.

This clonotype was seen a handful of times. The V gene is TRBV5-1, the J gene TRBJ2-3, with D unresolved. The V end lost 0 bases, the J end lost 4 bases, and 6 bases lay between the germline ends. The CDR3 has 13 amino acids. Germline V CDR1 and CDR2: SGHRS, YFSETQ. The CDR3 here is CASSLDSPDTQYF. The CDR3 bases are TGCGCCAGCAGCTTGGACAGCCCAGATACGCAGTATTTT.

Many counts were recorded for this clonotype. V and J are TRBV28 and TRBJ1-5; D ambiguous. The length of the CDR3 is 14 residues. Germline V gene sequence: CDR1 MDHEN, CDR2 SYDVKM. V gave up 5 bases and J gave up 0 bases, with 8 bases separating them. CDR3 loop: CASSPVYSNQPQHF. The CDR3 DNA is TGTGCCAGCAGTCCAGTATATAGCAATCAGCCCCAGCATTTT.

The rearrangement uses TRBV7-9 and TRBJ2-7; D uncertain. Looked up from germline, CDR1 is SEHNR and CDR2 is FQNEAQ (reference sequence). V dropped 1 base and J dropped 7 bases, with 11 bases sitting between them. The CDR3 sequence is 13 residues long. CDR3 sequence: CASSLGAFGEQYF. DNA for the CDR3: TGTGCCAGCAGCTTAGGGGCTTTTGGGGAGCAGTACTTC. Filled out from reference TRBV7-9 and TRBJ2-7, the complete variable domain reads DTGVSQNPRHKITKRGQNVTFRCDPISEHNRLYWYRQTLGQGPEFLTYFQNEAQLEKSRLLSDRFSAERPKGSFSTLEIQRTEQGDSAMYLCASSLGAFGEQYFGPGTRLTVT.

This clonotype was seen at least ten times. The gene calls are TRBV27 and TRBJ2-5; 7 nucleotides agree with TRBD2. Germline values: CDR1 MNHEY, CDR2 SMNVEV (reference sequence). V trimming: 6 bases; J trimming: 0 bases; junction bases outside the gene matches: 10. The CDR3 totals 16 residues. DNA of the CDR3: TGTGCCAGCAGGGGCGCGGGAGTAGGGGACCAAGAGACCCAGTACTTC. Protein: CASRGAGVGDQETQYF.

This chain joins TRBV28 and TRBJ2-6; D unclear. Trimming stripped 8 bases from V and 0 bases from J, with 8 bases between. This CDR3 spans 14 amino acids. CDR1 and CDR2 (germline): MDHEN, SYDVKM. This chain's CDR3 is CASGLFSGANVLTF. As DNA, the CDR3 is TGTGCCAGCGGCTTATTCTCTGGGGCCAACGTCCTGACTTTC.

CDR3 bases: TGTGCCAGCAGTTCAACCGGGACAGTCTCCTACAATGAGCAGTTCTTC. It translates to CASSSTGTVSYNEQFF. The chain carries TRBV6-5 and TRBJ2-1; 7 nucleotides agree with TRBD1. CDR1 and CDR2 (germline): MNHEY, SVGAGI. The trim removed 4 bases at V and 0 bases at J, leaving 6 bases unmatched. CDR3 length: 16 amino acids.